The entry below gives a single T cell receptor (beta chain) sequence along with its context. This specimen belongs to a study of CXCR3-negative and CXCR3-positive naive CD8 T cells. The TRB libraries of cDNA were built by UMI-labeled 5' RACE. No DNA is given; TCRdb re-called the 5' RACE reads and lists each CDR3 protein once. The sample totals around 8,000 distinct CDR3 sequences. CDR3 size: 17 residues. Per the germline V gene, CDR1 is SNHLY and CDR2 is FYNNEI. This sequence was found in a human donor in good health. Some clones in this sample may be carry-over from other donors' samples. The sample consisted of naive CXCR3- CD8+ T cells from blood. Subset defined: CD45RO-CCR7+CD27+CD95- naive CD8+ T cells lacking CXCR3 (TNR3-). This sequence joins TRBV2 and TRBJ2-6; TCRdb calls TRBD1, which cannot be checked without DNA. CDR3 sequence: CASSEELDIPGANVLTF.